The next 9 T cell receptor beta chains were all read from a single sample in a study of blood T cell repertoires in COVID-19. TCRdb keeps only in-frame clones here, not all; method: immunoSEQ multiplex PCR. The repertoire includes 88,000 or so clones, around 86% of them detected once, and around 4% sits in the top ten. The source material was peripheral blood. These receptor sequences come from a man aged 60 to 69 with acute or convalescent COVID-19.

J is TRBJ2-3 and V is TRBV11-3, with a possible D match to TRBD2 (5 bases). With 3 bases removed from V and 1 base from J, the gap between germline ends came to 8 bases. Per germline, CDR1 SGHNT and CDR2 YENEEA. The CDR3 is made up of 14 amino acids. DNA of the CDR3: TGTGCCAGCAGCTTGGGGAGCCGCACAGATACGCAGTATTTT. Its translation is CASSLGSRTDTQYF.

The chain recombines TRBV5-1 with TRBJ2-5; D is ambiguous. Germline V lookup: CDR1 SGHRS, CDR2 YFSETQ. With 2 bases removed from V and 4 bases from J, the gap between germline ends came to 3 bases. CDR3 size: 11 residues. The CDR3 region is CASSFSETQYF. DNA of the CDR3: TGCGCCAGCAGCTTCTCAGAGACCCAGTACTTC.

The rearrangement uses TRBV2 and TRBJ1-1; D not certain. CDR1 and CDR2 from the germline V gene are SNHLY and FYNNEI. CDR3 length equals 13 residues. The V gene lost 6 bases and the J gene lost 7 bases, with 15 bases spanning the gap. CDR3 sequence: CASSIREAGEAFF. The DNA of the CDR3 is TGTGCCAGCAGCATACGGGAGGCGGGTGAAGCTTTCTTT.

This sequence joins TRBV5-5 and TRBJ2-1; 12 bases match TRBD1. V was clipped by 4 bases and J by 4 bases; unmatched bases: 3. CDR1 SGHKS and CDR2 YYEKEE come from the germline V gene (reference sequence). The CDR3 is 15 amino acids. The CDR3 bases are TGTGCCAGCAGCGTGGGACAGGGGGCTTACAATGAGCAGTTCTTC. It codes for CASSVGQGAYNEQFF.

The chain employs TRBV4-1 and TRBJ2-7; TRBD2 aligns across 10 bases. The germline gives CDR1 MGHRA, CDR2 YSYEKL. This CDR3 comprises 15 residues. V dropped 0 bases and J dropped 6; count of bases not matched to a gene: 5. The CDR3 region is CASSQDGAGGFEQYF. DNA of the CDR3: TGCGCCAGCAGCCAAGATGGAGCGGGAGGGTTCGAGCAGTACTTC.

This sequence joins TRBV19 and TRBJ1-5; D is possibly TRBD1 (6 bases). This CDR3 has 16 residues. CDR1 is LNHDA and CDR2 is SQIVND in the germline V gene (reference sequence). The V and J ends lost 2 bases and 0 bases respectively, with 11 bases between them. The CDR3 sequence is CASSIQGFNSNQPQHF. CDR3 bases: TGTGCCAGTAGTATACAGGGGTTCAATAGCAATCAGCCCCAGCATTTT.

The chain joins TRBV6-5 to TRBJ2-3; possibly TRBD2 for D (6 bases). The germline V gene encodes CDR1 MNHEY and CDR2 SVGAGI. Trimming removed 4 bases at V and 1 base at J, with 12 bases between. This CDR3 region has 15 residues. The CDR3 sequence: CASSWEDTGTDTQYF. The CDR3 DNA reads TGTGCCAGCAGTTGGGAGGATACGGGCACAGATACGCAGTATTTT.

Note on this clone: At the DNA level, this CDR3 is encoded by other sequences in the same sample as well. The CDR3 is CASSSGLAGGYEQYF. CDR3 nucleotide sequence: TGCGCCAGCAGCTCGGGACTAGCGGGTGGATACGAGCAGTACTTC. The V call is TRBV5-1, the J call TRBJ2-7; 12 nucleotides agree with TRBD2. In germline, CDR1 is SGHRS, CDR2 YFSETQ. V lost 3 bases to trimming and J lost 4 bases; unmatched junction nucleotides: 5. There are 15 residues in the CDR3.

This clone was seen a single time. The rearrangement links TRBV5-4 to TRBJ2-1; 7 nucleotides match TRBD1. Unmatched junction bases numbered 5, after V lost 4 bases and J lost 4 bases. The CDR3 has 14 amino acids. Germline V CDR1 and CDR2: SGHNT, YYREEE (reference sequence). CDR3 nucleotides: TGTGCCAGCAGCAGGGGGACAGTATACAATGAGCAGTTCTTC. This translates into CASSRGTVYNEQFF.